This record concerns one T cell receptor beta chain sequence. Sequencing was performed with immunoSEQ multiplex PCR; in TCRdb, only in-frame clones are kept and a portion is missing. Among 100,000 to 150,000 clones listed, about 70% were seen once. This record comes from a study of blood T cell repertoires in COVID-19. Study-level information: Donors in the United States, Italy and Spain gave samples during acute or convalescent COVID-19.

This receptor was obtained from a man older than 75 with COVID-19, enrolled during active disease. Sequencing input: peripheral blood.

The CDR3 spells CASSLGAGGSSYNEQFF. In DNA form, the CDR3 reads TGTGCCAGCAGCTTGGGCGCCGGGGGGAGCTCCTACAATGAGCAGTTCTTC. This chain connects TRBV7-8 to TRBJ2-1, with 7 nucleotides matching TRBD2. V gave up 3 bases and J gave up 0 bases; unmatched junction bases: 8. Germline V gene data show CDR1 as SGHVS and CDR2 as FQNEAQ. This CDR3 is 17 amino acids long.